One and the same sample provided the 5 T cell receptor beta chains below, sequenced in a study of blood T cell repertoires in COVID-19 (TCRdb year 2020). Libraries were prepared through the immunoSEQ multiplex PCR assay. In its TCRdb copy, this immuneACCESS table keeps in-frame sequences only and misses some clones. Where compared with another copy, unresolved V genes explain less than half of these, and the others have no known cause. Recorded for this sample are about 59,000 clones; 79% of them occurred a single time. The top ten clones comprise 4.5% to 7% of the sample. Sequencing input: peripheral blood. These receptors all stem from a woman in her 70s with acute or convalescent COVID-19.

This clone was seen a single time. The chain couples TRBV7-2 to TRBJ1-4; D is ambiguous. Trimming removed 5 bases from V and 7 bases from J, with 23 bases in between. The V gene's germline CDR1 is SGHTA and CDR2 FQGNSA. The CDR3 has 17 residues. Here the CDR3 DNA reads TGTGCCAGCAGCCAAAGCCCCTCTGGTCGGGGAGGTGAAAAACTGTTTTTT. Translated, it gives CASSQSPSGRGGEKLFF.

This chain joins TRBV14 and TRBJ2-2; D is ambiguous. This CDR3 is built from 13 residues. The V and J ends lost 4 bases and 2 bases respectively, with 5 bases between them. Germline-derived CDR1 and CDR2 are SGHDN and FVKESK. The CDR3 bases are TGTGCCAGCAGCCTTCAAAACACCGGGGAGCTGTTTTTT. This gives the protein CASSLQNTGELFF.

The chain has TRBV7-3 and TRBJ2-2; 10 nucleotides line up with TRBD2. This CDR3 spans 17 amino acids. J lost 5 bases, V lost 4 bases, and 10 bases had no gene match. In germline, CDR1 is SGHTA, CDR2 FQGTGA. DNA for the CDR3: TGTGCCAGCAGCTACAGTCGGACTAGCGGAAGGACCGGGGAGCTGTTTTTT. This sequence encodes CASSYSRTSGRTGELFF.

The rearrangement uses TRBV19 and TRBJ2-1, with TRBD1 as a possible D gene (5 bases). Germline V gene sequence: CDR1 LNHDA, CDR2 SQIVND (reference sequence). The CDR3 spans 14 residues. V lost 7 bases, J lost 9 bases, and 19 bases lay in between. CDR3 DNA sequence: TGTGCCAGTATTAACGATCAGAGCGACAGTGAGCAGTTCTTC. Its protein product is CASINDQSDSEQFF.

The J gene is TRBJ1-6, the V gene TRBV7-9; 9 bases map to TRBD1. This CDR3 is built from 14 residues. Unmatched junction bases numbered 1, after V lost 5 bases and J lost 5 bases. The germline V gene has CDR1 SEHNR and CDR2 FQNEAQ (reference sequence). The CDR3 coding sequence is TGTGCCAGCAGCCGGACAGGGGATAATTCACCCCTCCACTTT. Its translation: CASSRTGDNSPLHF.